This is a list of T cell receptor beta chains from one sample in a study of T cell responses to AZD1222 COVID-19 vaccine. Here immunoSEQ multiplex PCR was the method, and the copy in TCRdb shows in-frame clones only, minus some. The sample lists about 140,000 clones, roughly 92% occurring once. Sequencing used peripheral blood, obtained on day 0 of AZD1222 vaccination. These receptors all come from an adult in good health. Each CDR3 is given with its conserved first and last residue. D genes are given only for firm matches. Clone size is given for some rows only: seen once, a few or many times, or a class if the clone is expanded.

clone size | J gene | D gene | V gene | CDR3 DNA | CDR3 protein
NA | TRBJ1-2 | TRBD1 | TRBV6-4 | TGTGCCAGCAGTGAGGGAGGGGGCGGATATGGCTACACCTTC | CASSEGGGGYGYTF
NA | TRBJ1-4 | NA | TRBV14 | TGTGCCAGCAGCCGTTCCCCGCGGGAAAAACTGTTTTTT | CASSRSPREKLFF
NA | TRBJ2-3 | TRBD1 | TRBV24-1 | TGTGCCACCAGTGATTTCTTATCGGGACAGGGCACAGATACGCAGTATTTT | CATSDFLSGQGTDTQYF
NA | TRBJ2-2 | NA | TRBV3-1/TRBV3-2 | TGTGCCAGCAGCCAAGTAGGGGGGACCGGGGAGCTGTTTTTT | CASSQVGGTGELFF
NA | TRBJ2-7 | TRBD1 | TRBV18 | TGTGCCAGCTCACCCAGCGGGACAGGGTCGTACGAGCAGTACTTC | CASSPSGTGSYEQYF
few | TRBJ1-5 | TRBD1 | TRBV19 | TGTGCCAGTAGCCGGGGACAGGTTAATCAGCCCCAGCATTTT | CASSRGQVNQPQHF
NA | TRBJ2-7 | NA | TRBV13 | TGTGCCAGCAGCGACTTCGGGCTCTCCTACGAGCAGTACTTC | CASSDFGLSYEQYF
NA | TRBJ1-3 | NA | TRBV24-1 | TGTGCCACCACTGGAAACACCATATATTTT | CATTGNTIYF
NA | TRBJ1-2 | NA | TRBV5-4 | TGTGCCAGCAGCTTGGTTCCGCTCATCTATGGCTACACCTTC | CASSLVPLIYGYTF
NA | TRBJ1-4 | NA | TRBV19 | TGTGCCAGTCAAGTAGTGTTTGGGAAAGAAAATGAAAAACTGTTTTTT | CASQVVFGKENEKLFF
NA | TRBJ2-2 | TRBD1 | TRBV28 | TGTGCCAGCGGGACAGGGGAATTCAGCGGGAGACACGGGGAGCTGTTTTTT | CASGTGEFSGRHGELFF
NA | TRBJ2-5 | TRBD2 | TRBV4-2 | TGTGCCAGCAGCCAAGATCTCCAGCGGGGCCGATTAGCGGAGACCCAGTACTTC | CASSQDLQRGRLAETQYF
NA | TRBJ2-5 | TRBD2 | TRBV11-2 | TGTGCCAGCAGCTTAGATGTAGCGGGGGGCCGACGTAGTGAGACCCAGTACTTC | CASSLDVAGGRRSETQYF
NA | TRBJ2-3 | NA | TRBV5-5 | TGTGCCAGCAGCTTGGTCACAGATACGCAGTATTTT | CASSLVTDTQYF
NA | TRBJ1-1 | NA | TRBV2 | TGTGCCAGCACTCAAGGTGCGGGTTACCCCGCGGACGTCGGAGCTTTCTTT | CASTQGAGYPADVGAFF
NA | TRBJ1-4 | NA | TRBV20-1 | TGCAGTGCCCCGAAGGGTGAAAAACTGTTTTTT | CSAPKGEKLFF
NA | TRBJ1-2 | NA | TRBV11-2 | TGTGCCAGCAGCTCCGAAGGGAACTATGGCTACACCTTC | CASSSEGNYGYTF
NA | TRBJ2-4 | TRBD2 | TRBV28 | TGTGCCAGCAGGCCCAGCGGGACCCCCCGTGCCCGGGAGGGCAAAAACATTCAGTACTTC | CASRPSGTPRAREGKNIQYF
NA | TRBJ2-7 | TRBD2 | TRBV5-1 | TGCGCCAGCAGCTTGGTAATTCGGGTAGCGGGAGGCAAGTTCTCCTACGAGCAGTACTTC | CASSLVIRVAGGKFSYEQYF
NA | TRBJ1-2 | NA | TRBV5-5 | TGTGCCAGCAGCTTTAGGGAGGGAGACTATGGCTACACCTTC | CASSFREGDYGYTF
NA | TRBJ1-5 | NA | TRBV24-1 | TGTGCCACCAGTGCAGGAGGGAGAAATCAGCCCCAGCATTTT | CATSAGGRNQPQHF
NA | TRBJ1-1 | TRBD1 | TRBV12-3/TRBV12-4 | TGTGCCAGCAGCCAGGGGGCAAGCACTGAAGCTTTCTTT | CASSQGASTEAFF
NA | TRBJ2-3 | TRBD2 | TRBV19 | TGTGCCAGTAGAGACGGGGGGGCCCTAGATACGCAGTATTTT | CASRDGGALDTQYF
NA | TRBJ2-1 | TRBD2 | TRBV11-3 | TGTGCCAGCAGCTCAGCGGGAAGCTCCTACAATGAGCAGTTCTTC | CASSSAGSSYNEQFF
once | TRBJ2-5 | NA | TRBV5-1 | TGCGCCAGCAGCTTAGGTTTAGAGACCCAGTACTTC | CASSLGLETQYF
NA | TRBJ2-2 | NA | TRBV21-1 | TGTGCCAGCAAGGGACAGGCGAACACCGGGGAGCTGTTTTTT | CASKGQANTGELFF
NA | TRBJ1-2 | NA | TRBV29-1 | TGCAGCATTCAGGGATGGTCAACCTATGGCTACACCTTC | CSIQGWSTYGYTF
once | TRBJ2-7 | TRBD2 | TRBV29-1 | TGCAGCGTCGCCCAGGATAGCGGGGGGGCCGCCGAGCAGTACTTC | CSVAQDSGGAAEQYF
few | TRBJ2-7 | NA | TRBV6-1 | TGTGCCAGCAGTGAGTTGACCGCCGCCTACGAGCAGTACTTC | CASSELTAAYEQYF
NA | TRBJ1-1 | NA | TRBV10-1 | TGCGCCAGCCGGCCGCCAGAAGCTTTCTTT | CASRPPEAFF
NA | TRBJ2-7 | TRBD1 | TRBV10-3 | TGTGCCACGGGACAGGGGGACGGGGAGCAGTACTTC | CATGQGDGEQYF
few | TRBJ1-3 | TRBD1 | TRBV6-6 | TGTGCCAGCAGTAAGGAGGCAGGGGGCTCTGGAAACACCATATATTTT | CASSKEAGGSGNTIYF
NA | TRBJ1-2 | NA | TRBV5-1 | TGCGCCAGCAGCGAGGGACTCCTCTGGGGCTACACCTTC | CASSEGLLWGYTF
NA | TRBJ1-2 | NA | TRBV18 | TGTGCCAGCTCACCTCCTACAGCTATTTCTAACTATGGCTACACCTTC | CASSPPTAISNYGYTF
once | TRBJ2-2 | TRBD2 | TRBV19 | TGTGCCAGTAGTTTACTACTAGCGGGAGGTGTCTCCACCGGGGAGCTGTTTTTT | CASSLLLAGGVSTGELFF
NA | TRBJ1-4 | NA | TRBV5-6 | TGTGCCAGCAGCTTTTCAAGTAATGAAAAACTGTTTTTT | CASSFSSNEKLFF
NA | TRBJ1-3 | NA | TRBV4-2 | TGTGCCAGCAGCCCTGACAGAGGCTCTGGAAACACCATATATTTT | CASSPDRGSGNTIYF
few | TRBJ1-4 | TRBD1 | TRBV6-1 | TGTGCCAGCAGTGAGGTGGGACAGGGAGGAGAAAAACTGTTTTTT | CASSEVGQGGEKLFF
NA | TRBJ2-7 | TRBD2 | TRBV25-1 | TGTGCCAGCAGTGAAAATAGACTAGCGAGCTCCTACGAGCAGTACTTC | CASSENRLASSYEQYF
NA | TRBJ2-1 | NA | TRBV4-1 | TGCGCCAGCAGCCCTCGGGGGCTCCGTGAGCAGTTCTTC | CASSPRGLREQFF
NA | TRBJ2-1 | NA | TRBV27 | TGTGCCAGCAGTTTAAAGTCTGGGTACAATGAGCAGTTCTTC | CASSLKSGYNEQFF
NA | TRBJ1-1 | NA | TRBV7-2 | TGTGCCAGCAGCTTATTAGGTCGGTTGGCTGAAGCTTTCTTT | CASSLLGRLAEAFF
once | TRBJ1-3 | NA | TRBV6-1 | TGTGCCAGCAGTGATCGGGGTACCAGATCCGTCTCTGGAAACACCATATATTTT | CASSDRGTRSVSGNTIYF
NA | TRBJ2-1 | TRBD2 | TRBV19 | TGTGCCAGTAGCGGGACTAGCGGGTTAGGTGAGCAGTTCTTC | CASSGTSGLGEQFF
NA | TRBJ1-1 | NA | TRBV3-1/TRBV3-2 | TGTGCCAGCAGCCAAGATTTCAGGGACGACACTGAAGCTTTCTTT | CASSQDFRDDTEAFF
NA | TRBJ2-1 | TRBD2 | TRBV24-1 | TGTGCCACCAGTGATGATACTAGCGGATATAGCAATGAGCAGTTCTTC | CATSDDTSGYSNEQFF
NA | TRBJ1-2 | NA | TRBV27 | TGTGCCAGCAGCTCGAGAAGTGGAGGGCTCGTCTATGGCTACACCTTC | CASSSRSGGLVYGYTF
NA | TRBJ2-1 | TRBD2 | TRBV29-1 | TGCAGCGTTGAAAGCGGTCTAGCGGGAGGGCCTGGGCAGTTCTTC | CSVESGLAGGPGQFF
NA | TRBJ2-7 | TRBD1 | TRBV7-2 | TGTGCCAGCAGCTCCGGGACAGTGAACTACGAGCAGTACTTC | CASSSGTVNYEQYF
NA | TRBJ2-1 | NA | TRBV12-3/TRBV12-4 | TGTGCCAGCAGTTTGTCCTACAATGAGCAGTTCTTC | CASSLSYNEQFF